The 15 T cell receptor beta chains reported below all come from one sample, sequenced in a study of T cells expressing NK-cell markers. TCRdb reanalyzed the 5' RACE reads, giving one entry per CDR3 protein sequence and no DNA. This sample's table has around 550,000 distinct CDR3 sequences. The sequenced sample was blood T cells: a sorted CD56 or NKG2C T cell subset, CD4+ or CD8+ T cells, or bulk PBMC T cells (not recorded which). The receptors were sampled from a man younger than 35 in good health.

The J gene is TRBJ2-1, the V gene TRBV20-1. The CDR3 extends over 15 amino acids. CDR1 and CDR2 from the germline V gene are DFQATT and SNEGSKA (reference sequence). The CDR3 sequence is CSARDTGGPLNEQFF.

This CDR3 is CATLALETQYF. This sequence joins TRBV10-3 and TRBJ2-5; with no DNA, the TCRdb D assignment of TRBD2 cannot be verified. The CDR3 length is 11 residues. Germline loops: CDR1 ENHRY, CDR2 SYGVKD.

This chain connects TRBV20-1 to TRBJ2-1; the TCRdb D gene call, TRBD2, has no DNA to confirm it. The CDR3 runs to 13 residues. CDR1 DFQATT and CDR2 SNEGSKA come from the germline V gene (reference sequence). CDR3 protein: CSARAGGYNEQFF.

The rearrangement links TRBV14 to TRBJ2-3. CDR3 length: 14 residues. Germline CDR1 SGHDN, CDR2 FVKESK. CDR3 sequence: CASSQEGPRFTQYF.

The rearrangement joins TRBV20-1 to TRBJ2-1; TCRdb lists TRBD1, though no DNA is available to test this call. Germline CDR1 reads DFQATT; CDR2 reads SNEGSKA (reference sequence). CDR3 length equals 14 residues. CDR3 loop: CSASAGQGRNEQFF.

The chain joins TRBV7-7 to TRBJ2-1. Germline V gene data show CDR1 as SSHAT and CDR2 as FNYEAQ (reference sequence). This CDR3 contains 14 residues. Here the CDR3 reads CASSLAGPNNEQFF.

This chain links TRBV7-8 with TRBJ2-2. Germline CDR1 reads SGHVS; CDR2 reads FQNEAQ. The CDR3 is made up of 13 amino acids. This CDR3 is CASSLIKPGELFF. Full variable domain (missing parts from reference TRBV7-8 and TRBJ2-2): GAGVSQSPRYKVAKRGQDVALRCDPISGHVSLFWYQQALGQGPEFLTYFQNEAQLDKSGLPSDRFFAERPEGSVSTLKIQRTQQEDSAVYLCASSLIKPGELFFGEGSRLTVL.

J is TRBJ2-1 and V is TRBV7-8; TCRdb proposes TRBD2, but this gene call is untestable without DNA. The CDR3 totals 15 residues. Germline V lookup: CDR1 SGHVS, CDR2 FQNEAQ. The CDR3 is CASSPGVRPGRLEFF.

V usage is TRBV7-9 and J usage is TRBJ1-2; the TRBD1 assignment by TCRdb is unverifiable without DNA. The CDR3 has 13 amino acids. Germline-derived CDR1 and CDR2 are SEHNR and FQNEAQ (reference sequence). CDR3 region: CASSSPGQYGYTF.

V usage is TRBV18 and J usage is TRBJ2-1; the D call from TCRdb, TRBD2, cannot be confirmed without DNA. The germline V gene encodes CDR1 KGHSH and CDR2 LQKENI. CDR3 size: 16 residues. CDR3 in amino acids: CASSPITSGRYGEQFF.

The chain couples TRBV7-8 to TRBJ1-4; with no DNA, the TCRdb D assignment of TRBD1 cannot be verified. Germline assignment: CDR1 SGHVS and CDR2 FQNEAQ. The CDR3 is 17 amino acids. The CDR3 here is CASSLARNRGLDEKLFF.

The genes are TRBV29-1 and TRBJ2-5; the TCRdb D gene call, TRBD2, has no DNA to confirm it. The CDR3 extends over 15 amino acids. Looked up from germline, CDR1 is SQVTM and CDR2 is ANQGSEA. The CDR3 is CSVESLAGAVETQYF.

The chain employs TRBV7-6 and TRBJ1-1. The CDR3 runs to 14 residues. Germline lookup yields CDR1 SGHVS and CDR2 FNYEAQ. The CDR3 region is CASSPGEGTTEAFF. Complete variable domain (other parts from reference TRBV7-6 and TRBJ1-1): GAGVSQSPRYKVTKRGQDVALRCDPISGHVSLYWYRQALGQGPEFLTYFNYEAQQDKSGLPNDRFSAERPEGSISTLTIQRTEQRDSAMYRCASSPGEGTTEAFFGQGTRLTVV.

The chain couples TRBV6-2 or TRBV6-3 to TRBJ1-1; TCRdb picks TRBD1, but there is no DNA to check that call. The germline V gene encodes CDR1 MNHEY and CDR2 SVGEGT. This CDR3 is built from 14 residues. The CDR3 sequence is CASIPRDRGTEAFF.

The CDR3 loop reads CASSLWSGQYSTDTQYF. The gene calls are TRBV7-2 and TRBJ2-3; TCRdb proposes TRBD1, but this gene call is untestable without DNA. The CDR3 is 17 amino acids. Looked up from germline, CDR1 is SGHTA and CDR2 is FQGNSA.